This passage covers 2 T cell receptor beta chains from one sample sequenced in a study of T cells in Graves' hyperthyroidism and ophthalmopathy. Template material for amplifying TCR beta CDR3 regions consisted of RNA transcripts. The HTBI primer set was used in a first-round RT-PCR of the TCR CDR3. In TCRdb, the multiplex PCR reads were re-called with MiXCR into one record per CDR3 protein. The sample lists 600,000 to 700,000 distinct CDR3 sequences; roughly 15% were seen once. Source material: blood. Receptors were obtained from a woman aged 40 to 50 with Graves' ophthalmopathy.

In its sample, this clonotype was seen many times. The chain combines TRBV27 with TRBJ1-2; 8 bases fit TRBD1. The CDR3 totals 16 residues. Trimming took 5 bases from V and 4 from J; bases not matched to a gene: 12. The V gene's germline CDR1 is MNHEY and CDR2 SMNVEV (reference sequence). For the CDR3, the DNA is TGTGCCAGCAGTCCACACGTCCCGGGACAGGTCTATGGCTACACCTTC. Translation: CASSPHVPGQVYGYTF.

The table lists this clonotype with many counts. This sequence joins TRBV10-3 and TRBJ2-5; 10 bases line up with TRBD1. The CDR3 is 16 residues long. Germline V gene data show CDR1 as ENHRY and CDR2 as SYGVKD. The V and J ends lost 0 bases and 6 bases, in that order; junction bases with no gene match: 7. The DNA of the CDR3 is TGTGCCATCAGTGAGTCCCCCCAGGGACAGGGGCAGACCCAGTACTTC. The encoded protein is CAISESPQGQGQTQYF.